This record concerns one T cell receptor beta chain sequence. Its antigen is not known. This record belongs to a study of T cells expressing NK-cell markers. Looking at the study overall: All TCR beta repertoires analysed originated from sorted CD3+CD56+NKG2C+, CD3+CD56+NKG2C- and CD3+CD56-NKG2C+ T cells. Study outcomes and limitations: In a group of 5 or 6 donors, dominant NKG2C+ clonotypes represented about 1.0-7.5% of CD8+ T cells. Certain NKG2C+ T cell clones were expanded, and their HCMV specificity remained unclear.

Germline V CDR1 and CDR2: MNHNY, SVGAGI (reference sequence). The CDR3 is made up of 11 amino acids. TCRdb re-called the 5' RACE reads and gives one entry per CDR3 protein, without DNA. The listing records roughly 430,000 distinct CDR3 sequences. The specimen was blood T cells: a sorted CD56 or NKG2C T cell subset, CD4+ or CD8+ T cells, or bulk PBMC T cells (not recorded which). This chain links TRBV6-6 with TRBJ1-1; TCRdb's D gene call, TRBD1, goes unchecked for lack of DNA. The sequence came from a woman aged 18 to 75 in good health. CDR3 in amino acids: CASTDGGQAFF.